These 30 T cell receptor beta chains share one sample of origin, sequenced in a study of T cells after yellow fever vaccination. TCRdb independently ran MiXCR on the 5' RACE reads; one entry per CDR3 protein. The table shows 450,000 to 550,000 distinct CDR3 sequences, with about a fifth occurring only once. The sequenced sample was PBMCs, obtained approximately 20 days after the first yellow fever vaccination. The origin of the receptors is a young man who received the YFV17D yellow fever vaccine.

The chain couples TRBV9 to TRBJ2-1; TRBD2 aligns across 7 bases. The V gene's germline CDR1 is SGDLS and CDR2 YYNGEE. With 4 bases clipped from V and 3 bases from J, the junction kept 7 bases outside the gene matches. The CDR3 has 15 amino acids. The CDR3: CASSMSGGVYNEQFF. In DNA form, the CDR3 reads TGTGCCAGCAGCATGAGTGGGGGGGTCTACAATGAGCAGTTCTTC.

The chain couples TRBV13 to TRBJ1-1; TRBD1 is a possible D gene (5 bases). There are 11 residues in the CDR3. Trimming stripped 10 bases from V and 8 bases from J, with 14 bases between. Germline V CDR1 and CDR2: PRHDT, FYEKMQ (reference sequence). CDR3 DNA sequence: TGTGCCATCGGGAAAGGGGCGGAAGCTTTCTTT. It encodes CAIGKGAEAFF.

This clonotype has a handful of counts. This chain uses TRBV29-1 with TRBJ2-3; no definite D call. The CDR3 spans 13 residues. Germline V gene lookup returns CDR1 SQVTM and CDR2 ANQGSEA. V lost 0 bases, J lost 4 bases, and 8 bases lay in between. The CDR3 DNA reads TGCAGCGTTGAAGATAACAGCGCAGATACGCAGTATTTT. Its translation is CSVEDNSADTQYF.

The chain links TRBV7-6 to TRBJ1-4, with a tentative D call TRBD1 (5 bases). Germline V gives CDR1 SGHVS, CDR2 FNYEAQ. The V gene lost 5 bases and the J gene lost 6 bases, with 22 bases spanning the gap. The CDR3 spans 17 residues. In DNA form, the CDR3 reads TGTGCCAGCAGCAGACCGAGGGAGGGACGGGGGGATGAAAAACTGTTTTTT. Translation: CASSRPREGRGDEKLFF.

This clonotype was observed a handful of times. V gene TRBV29-1 combines with J gene TRBJ2-1, with D possibly being TRBD1 (5 bases). This CDR3 spans 10 amino acids. Trimming removed 6 bases at V and 7 bases at J, with 7 bases between. Germline V gene sequence: CDR1 SQVTM, CDR2 ANQGSEA. CDR3 amino acids: CSVGVNEQFF. Written as DNA, the CDR3 is TGCAGCGTAGGGGTTAATGAGCAGTTCTTC.

V usage is TRBV10-3 and J usage is TRBJ2-2; tentatively, D is TRBD1 (6 bases). This CDR3 spans 15 amino acids. V was cut by 4 bases and J by 1 base, with 10 bases left in between. Germline values: CDR1 ENHRY, CDR2 SYGVKD. Written as DNA, the CDR3 is TGTGCCATCAGTGTGACGACAGGGAACACCGGGGAGCTGTTTTTT. Amino acids: CAISVTTGNTGELFF.

Only a few counts were recorded for this clonotype. This rearrangement joins TRBV5-1 to TRBJ1-2; 7 bases fit TRBD1. The V and J ends lost 0 bases and 4 bases, in that order; junction bases with no gene match: 6. This CDR3 is built from 15 residues. Looked up from germline, CDR1 is SGHRS and CDR2 is YFSETQ. The CDR3 DNA follows: TGCGCCAGCAGCTTGGACCTGGACAGGACCTATGGCTACACCTTC. It is translated as CASSLDLDRTYGYTF. Filled out from reference TRBV5-1 and TRBJ1-2, the complete variable domain reads KAGVTQTPRYLIKTRGQQVTLSCSPISGHRSVSWYQQTPGQGLQFLFEYFSETQRNKGNFPGRFSGRQFSNSRSEMNVSTLELGDSALYLCASSLDLDRTYGYTFGSGTRLTVV.

This clonotype was detected a few times. The chain links TRBV19 to TRBJ2-3; TRBD1 matches at 8 bases. V was clipped by 3 bases and J by 5 bases; unmatched bases: 7. The CDR3 totals 15 residues. Germline CDR1 reads LNHDA; CDR2 reads SQIVND (reference sequence). The CDR3 nucleotides read TGTGCCAGTAGTATCCGACAGGGGCAAGGAGATACGCAGTATTTT. Translated: CASSIRQGQGDTQYF.

This clonotype was picked up a small number of times. CDR3 sequence reads: CASRNTGELFF. DNA for the CDR3: TGTGCCAGCCGTAACACCGGGGAGCTGTTTTTT. The rearrangement joins TRBV2 to TRBJ2-2; no clear D. This CDR3 is 11 amino acids long. Germline-derived CDR1 and CDR2 are SNHLY and FYNNEI. Trimming cost V 8 bases and J 2 bases, with 3 bases left between them.

This clonotype is a singleton in its sample. The chain has TRBV19 and TRBJ2-1, with TRBD2 matching 8 bases. The CDR3 is made up of 15 amino acids. Germline V gene sequence: CDR1 LNHDA, CDR2 SQIVND (reference sequence). Unmatched junction bases numbered 8, after V lost 5 bases and J lost 5 bases. CDR3 in DNA: TGTGCCAGTAGTTGGGTGCGGGGGGAAAACAATGAGCAGTTCTTC. It yields the protein CASSWVRGENNEQFF. Looking up the rest from reference TRBV19 and TRBJ2-1 gives the full variable domain: DGGITQSPKYLFRKEGQNVTLSCEQNLNHDAMYWYRQDPGQGLRLIYYSQIVNDFQKGDIAEGYSVSREKKESFPLTVTSAQKNPTAFYLCASSWVRGENNEQFFGPGTRLTVL.

This clonotype was detected a few times. This sequence joins TRBV20-1 and TRBJ2-4, with D unresolved. This CDR3 comprises 13 residues. V was pared by 3 bases and J by 8 bases, with 14 bases between. Germline V CDR1 and CDR2: DFQATT, SNEGSKA (reference sequence). In DNA form, the CDR3 reads TGCAGTGCTAGTAAGGGAACGAAAGACATTCAGTACTTC. This gives the protein CSASKGTKDIQYF.

This chain uses TRBV6-6 with TRBJ1-5, with D possibly TRBD1 on 5 matching bases. The CDR3 is 11 amino acids. Trimming left V 8 bases short and J 8 bases short, with 10 bases between. Germline V gene data show CDR1 as MNHNY and CDR2 as SVGAGI (reference sequence). CDR3 protein: CASDSGEPQHF. The CDR3 DNA is TGTGCCAGCGATTCGGGGGAGCCCCAGCATTTT.

There are a few counts of this clonotype. This chain connects TRBV12-3 or TRBV12-4 to TRBJ2-7; D is ambiguous. V lost 3 bases and J lost 9, with 24 bases in between. The CDR3 is 16 residues long. The CDR3 sequence: CASSLSPIGTARGQYF. As DNA, the CDR3 is TGTGCCAGCAGTTTGAGCCCGATTGGAACCGCCCGCGGGCAGTACTTC.

The chain links TRBV7-9 to TRBJ1-2; D not resolved. CDR1 is SEHNR, CDR2 FQNEAQ, per germline (reference sequence). This CDR3 spans 13 amino acids. Trimming removed 1 base from V and 9 bases from J, with 12 bases in between. CDR3 DNA: TGTGCCAGCAGCTTAGTGGACCGCAATCGCTACACCTTC. This sequence encodes CASSLVDRNRYTF.

The chain carries TRBV7-9 and TRBJ2-3; D possibly uses TRBD1 or TRBD2 (6 bases each). This CDR3 contains 12 residues. V was pared by 4 bases and J by 11 bases, with 13 bases between. CDR1 is SEHNR, CDR2 FQNEAQ, per germline (reference sequence). The CDR3 reads CASSSTGRMQYF. The CDR3 DNA reads TGTGCCAGCAGCTCTACAGGGAGGATGCAGTATTTT.

The CDR3 loop reads CAGPGYQETQYF. The CDR3 DNA reads as TGTGCCGGCCCGGGGTACCAAGAGACCCAGTACTTC. The rearrangement links TRBV6-5 to TRBJ2-5, with a tentative D call TRBD2 (5 bases). V lost 11 bases and J 0 bases, leaving 10 bases between the germline ends. The CDR3 runs to 12 residues. Germline loops: CDR1 MNHEY, CDR2 SVGAGI.

This chain links TRBV20-1 with TRBJ2-2, with D tentatively TRBD1 or TRBD2 (5 bases each). The CDR3 consists of 16 residues. CDR1 DFQATT and CDR2 SNEGSKA come from the germline V gene (reference sequence). V was shortened by 3 bases and J by 3 bases, with 17 bases between the two germline ends. CDR3 sequence reads: CSASGGQGVYTGELFF. CDR3 bases: TGCAGTGCTAGTGGAGGTCAGGGCGTTTACACCGGGGAGCTGTTTTTT.

This sequence joins TRBV5-1 and TRBJ2-7, with 7 positions matching TRBD2. V was clipped by 0 bases and J by 2 bases; unmatched bases: 2. The length of the CDR3 is 14 residues. Germline V gene lookup returns CDR1 SGHRS and CDR2 YFSETQ. This CDR3 reads CASSLAGGPYEQYF. CDR3 nucleotide sequence: TGCGCCAGCAGCTTGGCGGGGGGACCCTACGAGCAGTACTTC.

J is TRBJ1-1 and V is TRBV5-1; TRBD1 matches 8 bases. Trimming cost V 3 bases and J 10 bases; bases outside gene matches: 20. This CDR3 comprises 17 residues. Germline CDR1 and CDR2: SGHRS and YFSETQ. DNA for the CDR3: TGCGCCAGCAGCTCGCAAGGACAGGGTGGAAGTATAATTGGAGCTTTCTTT. Translation: CASSSQGQGGSIIGAFF.

V and J are TRBV5-8 and TRBJ1-4, with D tentatively TRBD1 (6 bases). The V end lost 5 bases, the J end lost 6 bases, and 14 bases lay between the germline ends. Germline CDR1 and CDR2: SGHTS and YDEGEE. CDR3 length equals 14 residues. CDR3 coding DNA: TGTGCCAGCAGTCTCCGGGACACCCATGAAAAACTGTTTTTT. This encodes CASSLRDTHEKLFF.

This clonotype appeared a few times. This chain uses TRBV28 with TRBJ2-1; 7 bases match TRBD1. There are 14 residues in the CDR3. V lost 2 bases to trimming and J lost 9 bases; unmatched junction nucleotides: 7. The V gene's germline CDR1 is MDHEN and CDR2 SYDVKM. The CDR3 spells CASSLRATGSEQFF. CDR3 nucleotides: TGTGCCAGCAGTTTAAGGGCGACAGGGAGTGAGCAGTTCTTC.

The V and J genes are TRBV6-1 and TRBJ2-2; 7 positions agree with TRBD2. In germline, CDR1 is MNHNS, CDR2 SASEGT. The J segment lost 2 bases and the V segment lost 6 bases, leaving 9 bases of the junction unmatched. The CDR3 loop spans 16 amino acids. CDR3 sequence (DNA): TGTGCCAGCAGAAATCCCCAGCGGGGAAACACCGGGGAGCTGTTTTTT. Its protein product is CASRNPQRGNTGELFF.

The chain carries TRBV4-3 and TRBJ2-7, with a weak D call TRBD2 (5 bases). CDR1 and CDR2 from the germline V gene are LGHNA and YSLEER. There are 16 residues in the CDR3. V lost 1 base, J lost 0 bases, and 13 bases lay in between. The DNA of the CDR3 is TGCGCCAGCAGCCAAGGCTATGCGGGTAGCTCCTACGAGCAGTACTTC. Protein: CASSQGYAGSSYEQYF.

The chain combines TRBV13 with TRBJ2-6; perhaps TRBD1 as D (6 bases). The CDR3 has 17 residues. Germline loops: CDR1 PRHDT, CDR2 FYEKMQ (reference sequence). The V end was cut by 2 bases, the J end by 2 bases, with 13 bases between. CDR3 nucleotides: TGTGCCAGCAGCTTAAACAGGGTGGGGCCTGGGGCCAACGTCCTGACTTTC. Its protein product is CASSLNRVGPGANVLTF.

This clonotype appeared a few times. This CDR3 fails to terminate in the conserved phenylalanine or tryptophan, so it likely reflects a read error. Because the CDR3's place on the DNA is in doubt, the DNA is left out and the CDR3 is given as listed by TCRdb. The chain couples TRBV20-1 to TRBJ2-5. The CDR3 totals 11 residues, both ends included. CDR1 is DFQATT, CDR2 SNEGSKA, per germline (reference sequence). The CDR3 sequence: CSASRSPTNLV.

This chain links TRBV10-3 with TRBJ1-1; no reliable D call. The V gene lost 7 bases and the J gene lost 5 bases, with 11 bases spanning the gap. The germline CDR1 and CDR2 sequences are ENHRY and SYGVKD. The CDR3 runs 12 residues. The chain's CDR3 is CAITKDGTEAFF. The CDR3 DNA sequence: TGTGCCATCACAAAGGACGGGACTGAAGCTTTCTTT.

A few counts support this clonotype. In nucleotides, the CDR3 is TGCGCCAGCCGGGACACACCTTCAGATACGCAGTATTTT. It codes for CASRDTPSDTQYF. The chain carries TRBV5-1 and TRBJ2-3; weak D call: TRBD1 (6 bases). This CDR3 spans 13 amino acids. Germline V gives CDR1 SGHRS, CDR2 YFSETQ. V was clipped by 7 bases and J by 4 bases, with 13 bases between them.

The chain recombines TRBV20-1 with TRBJ2-5; D may correspond to TRBD1 or TRBD2 (5 bases each). Germline CDR1 reads DFQATT; CDR2 reads SNEGSKA (reference sequence). This CDR3 is 14 amino acids long. V was shortened by 0 bases and J by 2 bases, with 10 bases between the two germline ends. In nucleotides, the CDR3 is TGCAGTGCTAGAGATGTGTGGGGGCAAGAGACCCAGTACTTC. It encodes CSARDVWGQETQYF.

This clonotype was seen a few times. The V and J genes are TRBV7-2 and TRBJ2-7, with 8 nucleotides matching TRBD1. The germline CDR1 and CDR2 sequences are SGHTA and FQGNSA. This CDR3 is 13 amino acids long. The junction had 4 bases not matched to a gene; V was cut back by 3 bases and J by 6 bases. CDR3 DNA sequence: TGTGCCAGCAGCTTGACAGGGGTGAGCGAGCAGTACTTC. It translates to CASSLTGVSEQYF.

J is TRBJ2-3 and V is TRBV7-2; D is uncertain. V shed 5 bases and J shed 6 bases, with 9 bases lying between them. Germline-derived CDR1 and CDR2 are SGHTA and FQGNSA. This CDR3 spans 12 amino acids. The CDR3 DNA reads TGTGCCAGCAGCCGACCCGTGGATACGCAGTATTTT. Translating it yields CASSRPVDTQYF.